The sequence of this T cell receptor beta chain was determined in a study of blood T cell repertoires in COVID-19. Study-wide background: Sources were T cells, B-cell-depleted T cells, or PBMCs; the material itself was cDNA or gDNA.

Clones were sequenced by immunoSEQ multiplex PCR, and TCRdb holds only the in-frame ones, with some missing. This sample yields around 270,000 clones, of which roughly 84% are seen a single time; 0.87% belongs to the top ten. This CDR3 has 17 residues. V was pared by 3 bases and J by 4 bases, with 10 bases of the junction left unmatched. Looked up from germline, CDR1 is SNHLY and CDR2 is FYNNEI. The TCR originated in a human donor with COVID-19, enrolled during active disease. The donor label of this sample is uncertain. Sequencing was carried out using peripheral blood. This chain connects TRBV2 to TRBJ2-1, with TRBD2 matching over 9 bases. CDR3 sequence (DNA): TGTGCCAGCAGTGATACCCGATTAAGCGGGGGGTACAATGAGCAGTTCTTC. This translates into CASSDTRLSGGYNEQFF.